The source of this TCR beta chain is a study of T cell repertoires in cytomegalovirus infection. At the level of the study: Indications came from public TCR beta signatures; they pointed to CMV infection and to a matching HLA type. Study observations and caveats: Carriers of CMV plus the relevant HLA were identified by cumulative public TCR beta family frequency. HLA-C-restricted CMV clonotypes gave the most frequent clonotype in two of eight donors.

TCRdb analysed the reads with MiXCR anew, one entry per CDR3 protein. The table has about 300,000 distinct CDR3 sequences, over 20% seen once. This clonotype was picked up a small number of times. The antigen is unknown. Germline-derived CDR1 and CDR2 are MNHEY and SMNVEV (reference sequence). This CDR3 region has 13 residues. Between the trimmed V and J ends, which lost 3 bases and 6 bases, there was a span of 6 bases. The sequence was obtained from a human donor in good health (CMV status not recorded). Some clones in this sample may be carry-over from other donors' samples. The chain links TRBV27 to TRBJ1-6; D unresolved. Input material: PBMCs. The CDR3 reads CASSFQTNSPLHF. DNA for the CDR3: TGTGCCAGCAGTTTCCAGACTAATTCACCCCTCCACTTT.